This is a list of T cell receptor beta chains from one sample in a study of CD8 T cells in Susac syndrome. TCRdb reanalysed the immunoSEQ multiplex PCR reads using MiXCR and keeps one entry per CDR3 protein. The sample has approximately 150,000 distinct CDR3 sequences; around 93% are singletons. The sample taken for sequencing was CD4+ T cells from PBMCs. The receptors were gathered from a human donor in good health. The CDR3 runs from the conserved cysteine through the conserved F or W. Fields, in order: V gene, J gene, CDR3 protein.

>TRBV20-1|TRBJ1-2
CSARDDRAGYGYTF
>TRBV7-3|TRBJ2-5
CASSPHSTSGTAETQYF
>TRBV5-1|TRBJ2-1
CASSLSGVSYNEQFF
>TRBV20-1|TRBJ2-7
CSLARGSYEQYF
>TRBV6-1|TRBJ1-6
CASRIDRDRLNSPLHF
>TRBV5-4|TRBJ1-4
CASSFGREGEKLFF
>TRBV6-5|TRBJ2-5
CASSYSRPSLTETQYF
>TRBV5-1|TRBJ2-2
CASSLEGMNTGELFF
>TRBV5-8|TRBJ1-5
CASSRQYNQPQHF
>TRBV5-4|TRBJ1-2
CASSRGRTEGYGYTF
>TRBV15|TRBJ1-5
CATSRDRTNRGQPQHF
>TRBV7-2|TRBJ2-7
CASSLAWGAQYF
>TRBV3-1|TRBJ1-6
CASSRSWGNSPLHF
>TRBV5-6|TRBJ1-5
CASSLMGSNQPQHF
>TRBV12-3/TRBV12-4|TRBJ2-7
CASTDSEQEQYF
>TRBV19|TRBJ1-5
CASNSYSNQPQHF
>TRBV10-3|TRBJ2-1
CAISTGLAGSSYNEQFF
>TRBV7-3|TRBJ1-1
CASSFGDSEAFF
>TRBV12-3/TRBV12-4|TRBJ1-2
CASREMGGAYGYTF
>TRBV7-3|TRBJ1-2
CASSTRFSDGYTF
>TRBV5-1|TRBJ2-5
CASSPDTTWEETQYF
>TRBV3-1|TRBJ2-5
CASSPPLDRGLEETQYF
>TRBV20-1|TRBJ2-7
CSARTVSYEQYF
>TRBV3-1|TRBJ2-7
CASSPPSIPHEQYF
>TRBV5-4|TRBJ2-7
CASSVPGGLLSYEQYF